These T cell receptor beta chains were read from a single sample in a study of OX40 agonist ivuxolimab in advanced cancers. Assay: immunoSEQ multiplex PCR; the TCRdb copy retains only in-frame clones and omits some. The sample holds 35,000 to 45,000 clones, approximately 90% seen once. The source material was CD4+ or CD8+ T cells sorted from blood, sampled in a trial of the OX40 agonist ivuxolimab. The source is an adult with an advanced solid tumor such as melanoma, head and neck, liver or kidney cancer. The CDR3 runs from the conserved cysteine through the conserved F or W. The order of the fields is V gene, J gene, D gene, clone size, CDR3 protein, CDR3 DNA. A D gene is named only where the DNA matches it firmly. Some rows mark clone size as missing; the rest say once, few, many or name a class of expanded clone.

V gene: TRBV2
J gene: TRBJ1-1
D gene: .
clone size: .
CDR3 protein: CASRGSEAFF
CDR3 DNA: TGTGCCAGCAGGGGGTCTGAAGCTTTCTTT

V gene: TRBV9
J gene: TRBJ1-5
D gene: .
clone size: .
CDR3 protein: CASSLGSSNQPQHF
CDR3 DNA: TGTGCCAGCAGCCTAGGGAGTAGCAATCAGCCCCAGCATTTT

V gene: TRBV7-9
J gene: TRBJ1-1
D gene: .
clone size: once
CDR3 protein: CASSLTLGDTEAFF
CDR3 DNA: TGTGCCAGCAGCCTCACTCTAGGGGACACTGAAGCTTTCTTT

V gene: TRBV13
J gene: TRBJ1-5
D gene: .
clone size: .
CDR3 protein: CASSLGGENQPQHF
CDR3 DNA: TGTGCCAGCAGCTTAGGCGGGGAGAATCAGCCCCAGCATTTT

V gene: TRBV9
J gene: TRBJ2-7
D gene: TRBD1
clone size: .
CDR3 protein: CASSASGTGDYEQYF
CDR3 DNA: TGTGCCAGCAGCGCGTCCGGGACAGGGGACTACGAGCAGTACTTC

V gene: TRBV7-8
J gene: TRBJ2-2
D gene: .
clone size: .
CDR3 protein: CASSLLAELNTGELFF
CDR3 DNA: TGTGCCAGCAGCTTATTAGCGGAGCTCAACACCGGGGAGCTGTTTTTT

V gene: TRBV6-5
J gene: TRBJ2-2
D gene: TRBD1
clone size: .
CDR3 protein: CASRTGSTGELFF
CDR3 DNA: TGTGCCAGCAGGACAGGGAGTACCGGGGAGCTGTTTTTT

V gene: TRBV30
J gene: TRBJ2-7
D gene: TRBD2
clone size: .
CDR3 protein: CAWVSWGGGEQYF
CDR3 DNA: TGTGCCTGGGTTTCTTGGGGGGGTGGAGAGCAGTACTTC

V gene: TRBV4-3
J gene: TRBJ2-1
D gene: TRBD2
clone size: .
CDR3 protein: CASSQGPGGSYNEQFF
CDR3 DNA: TGCGCCAGCAGCCAAGGCCCGGGAGGGTCCTACAATGAGCAGTTCTTC

V gene: TRBV4-1
J gene: TRBJ1-2
D gene: .
clone size: .
CDR3 protein: CASSQDLALIDNYGYTF
CDR3 DNA: TGCGCCAGCAGCCAAGATCTGGCCTTAATTGATAACTATGGCTACACCTTC

V gene: TRBV7-3
J gene: TRBJ2-1
D gene: .
clone size: .
CDR3 protein: CASSLSAYNEQFF
CDR3 DNA: TGTGCCAGCAGCTTATCGGCCTACAATGAGCAGTTCTTC

V gene: TRBV30
J gene: TRBJ2-7
D gene: TRBD1
clone size: .
CDR3 protein: CAWSQNNGTGRGDEQYF
CDR3 DNA: TGTGCCTGGAGCCAAAATAACGGGACAGGGAGAGGAGACGAGCAGTACTTC

V gene: TRBV4-1
J gene: TRBJ1-1
D gene: TRBD1
clone size: .
CDR3 protein: CASRTGGTEAFF
CDR3 DNA: TGCGCCAGTCGGACAGGGGGGACTGAAGCTTTCTTT

V gene: TRBV9
J gene: TRBJ1-1
D gene: .
clone size: .
CDR3 protein: CASSVSGSGTEAFF
CDR3 DNA: TGTGCCAGCAGCGTATCAGGTTCCGGCACTGAAGCTTTCTTT

V gene: TRBV5-1
J gene: TRBJ1-2
D gene: .
clone size: .
CDR3 protein: CASSSMGDGYTF
CDR3 DNA: TGCGCCAGCAGCTCAATGGGGGATGGCTACACCTTC

V gene: TRBV5-5
J gene: TRBJ1-1
D gene: .
clone size: .
CDR3 protein: CASSLRSLGTEAFF
CDR3 DNA: TGTGCCAGCAGCCTTCGGTCCTTGGGCACTGAAGCTTTCTTT

V gene: TRBV7-3
J gene: TRBJ2-3
D gene: TRBD2
clone size: .
CDR3 protein: CASSLAGGTDTQYF
CDR3 DNA: TGTGCCAGCAGCTTAGCGGGAGGGACAGATACGCAGTATTTT

V gene: TRBV9
J gene: TRBJ2-1
D gene: .
clone size: .
CDR3 protein: CASRPGAGNNEQFF
CDR3 DNA: TGTGCCAGCAGACCAGGGGCTGGTAACAATGAGCAGTTCTTC

V gene: TRBV9
J gene: TRBJ2-1
D gene: .
clone size: .
CDR3 protein: CASSVGQTNEQFF
CDR3 DNA: TGTGCCAGCAGCGTAGGGCAGACCAATGAGCAGTTCTTC

V gene: TRBV7-6
J gene: TRBJ2-2
D gene: TRBD1
clone size: .
CDR3 protein: CASSLQTGGNTGELFF
CDR3 DNA: TGTGCCAGCAGCCTACAGACAGGGGGTAACACCGGGGAGCTGTTTTTT

V gene: TRBV14
J gene: TRBJ2-1
D gene: TRBD1
clone size: .
CDR3 protein: CASSQPDRGWEEFF
CDR3 DNA: TGTGCCAGCAGCCAACCGGACAGGGGCTGGGAGGAGTTCTTC

V gene: TRBV7-2
J gene: TRBJ2-7
D gene: .
clone size: .
CDR3 protein: CASSLNTGLPYEQYF
CDR3 DNA: TGTGCCAGCAGCTTGAACACAGGGTTGCCCTACGAGCAGTACTTC

V gene: TRBV27
J gene: TRBJ1-1
D gene: .
clone size: .
CDR3 protein: CASSLRGPTEAFF
CDR3 DNA: TGTGCCAGCAGTTTAAGAGGCCCCACTGAAGCTTTCTTT

V gene: TRBV7-8
J gene: TRBJ2-7
D gene: .
clone size: .
CDR3 protein: CASSWRAAYEQYF
CDR3 DNA: TGTGCCAGCAGCTGGAGGGCGGCTTACGAGCAGTACTTC

V gene: TRBV10-3
J gene: TRBJ2-5
D gene: TRBD2
clone size: once
CDR3 protein: CAISEPGGGVQETQYF
CDR3 DNA: TGTGCCATCAGTGAGCCGGGGGGAGGGGTCCAAGAGACCCAGTACTTC

V gene: TRBV28
J gene: TRBJ2-1
D gene: TRBD1
clone size: .
CDR3 protein: CASSETGGIYNEQFF
CDR3 DNA: TGTGCCAGCAGTGAAACAGGGGGAATATACAATGAGCAGTTCTTC

V gene: TRBV7-9
J gene: TRBJ2-2
D gene: .
clone size: .
CDR3 protein: CASSPAPHRLELFF
CDR3 DNA: TGTGCCAGCAGCCCGGCACCACACCGCCTAGAGCTGTTTTTT

V gene: TRBV6-4
J gene: TRBJ2-4
D gene: TRBD2
clone size: .
CDR3 protein: CARHLAGGSKNIQYF
CDR3 DNA: TGTGCCAGGCACCTAGCGGGAGGTTCCAAAAACATTCAGTACTTC

V gene: TRBV14
J gene: TRBJ2-6
D gene: TRBD1
clone size: once
CDR3 protein: CASSQRTGIFGANVLTF
CDR3 DNA: TGTGCCAGCAGCCAGAGGACAGGGATTTTTGGGGCCAACGTCCTGACTTTC

V gene: TRBV6-5
J gene: TRBJ1-1
D gene: .
clone size: .
CDR3 protein: CASSYGWGTEAFF
CDR3 DNA: TGTGCCAGCAGTTACGGTTGGGGCACTGAAGCTTTCTTT

V gene: TRBV15
J gene: TRBJ2-5
D gene: TRBD1
clone size: .
CDR3 protein: CATSRDLGQKYQETQYF
CDR3 DNA: TGTGCCACCAGCAGAGATTTGGGACAGAAATACCAAGAGACCCAGTACTTC

V gene: TRBV4-3
J gene: TRBJ1-1
D gene: .
clone size: .
CDR3 protein: CASSQVGTEAFF
CDR3 DNA: TGCGCCAGCAGCCAAGTTGGGACTGAAGCTTTCTTT

V gene: TRBV29-1
J gene: TRBJ2-5
D gene: .
clone size: .
CDR3 protein: CSVVTGEGETQYF
CDR3 DNA: TGCAGCGTTGTAACAGGCGAGGGAGAGACCCAGTACTTC

V gene: TRBV29-1
J gene: TRBJ2-7
D gene: .
clone size: .
CDR3 protein: CSVEKWDPRSSYEQYF
CDR3 DNA: TGCAGCGTTGAAAAATGGGACCCCAGGAGCTCCTACGAGCAGTACTTC

V gene: TRBV4-1
J gene: TRBJ2-7
D gene: TRBD2
clone size: .
CDR3 protein: CASRPGLADSYEQYF
CDR3 DNA: TGCGCCAGCAGACCGGGACTAGCGGATTCCTACGAGCAGTACTTC

V gene: TRBV7-3
J gene: TRBJ2-3
D gene: TRBD2
clone size: .
CDR3 protein: CASSSSGASTDTQYF
CDR3 DNA: TGTGCCAGCAGCTCTAGCGGAGCTAGCACAGATACGCAGTATTTT

V gene: TRBV11-2
J gene: TRBJ1-2
D gene: .
clone size: .
CDR3 protein: CASSLDNRPTGWSSDGYTF
CDR3 DNA: TGTGCCAGCAGCTTAGATAACAGGCCCACTGGTTGGTCTTCCGATGGCTACACCTTC

V gene: TRBV11-2
J gene: TRBJ2-7
D gene: TRBD1
clone size: medium-sized
CDR3 protein: CASSLVGQGLSYEQYF
CDR3 DNA: TGTGCCAGCAGCTTGGTGGGACAGGGTCTCTCCTACGAGCAGTACTTC

V gene: TRBV15
J gene: TRBJ2-7
D gene: .
clone size: .
CDR3 protein: CATSGGPGLIFF
CDR3 DNA: TGTGCCACCAGCGGGGGCCCGGGCCTCATTTTCTTC

V gene: TRBV30
J gene: TRBJ1-2
D gene: .
clone size: .
CDR3 protein: CAWSLGARGGYTF
CDR3 DNA: TGTGCCTGGAGTCTGGGGGCCAGGGGTGGCTACACCTTC

V gene: TRBV4-1
J gene: TRBJ2-7
D gene: TRBD1
clone size: .
CDR3 protein: CASSPGTGVYEQYF
CDR3 DNA: TGCGCCAGCAGCCCCGGGACAGGGGTGTACGAGCAGTACTTC

V gene: TRBV9
J gene: TRBJ2-1
D gene: .
clone size: .
CDR3 protein: CASSVEARRTQGNEQFF
CDR3 DNA: TGTGCCAGCAGCGTAGAAGCGCGGCGTACCCAGGGGAATGAGCAGTTCTTC

V gene: TRBV5-1
J gene: TRBJ2-3
D gene: TRBD2
clone size: .
CDR3 protein: CASSWTSGRQDTQYF
CDR3 DNA: TGCGCCAGCAGCTGGACTAGCGGGAGACAAGATACGCAGTATTTT

V gene: TRBV4-1
J gene: TRBJ2-1
D gene: .
clone size: .
CDR3 protein: CASSQSRSNEQFF
CDR3 DNA: TGCGCCAGCAGCCAATCCAGGTCGAATGAGCAGTTCTTC

V gene: TRBV7-8
J gene: TRBJ2-2
D gene: .
clone size: .
CDR3 protein: CASSFLLKANTGELFF
CDR3 DNA: TGTGCCAGCAGCTTCTTACTCAAGGCGAACACCGGGGAGCTGTTTTTT

V gene: TRBV19
J gene: TRBJ2-1
D gene: .
clone size: once
CDR3 protein: CASQPSAGGNYNEQFF
CDR3 DNA: TGTGCCAGTCAACCTAGCGCAGGGGGTAACTACAATGAGCAGTTCTTC

V gene: TRBV29-1
J gene: TRBJ2-7
D gene: TRBD2
clone size: .
CDR3 protein: CSVLTSGGTYEQYF
CDR3 DNA: TGCAGCGTCTTAACTAGCGGGGGAACCTACGAGCAGTACTTC

V gene: TRBV7-3
J gene: TRBJ2-7
D gene: .
clone size: .
CDR3 protein: CASSPRLGGEQYF
CDR3 DNA: TGTGCCAGCAGCCCGCGACTCGGAGGCGAGCAGTACTTC

V gene: TRBV7-2
J gene: TRBJ2-7
D gene: TRBD2
clone size: .
CDR3 protein: CASSWTSGSYEQYF
CDR3 DNA: TGTGCCAGCAGCTGGACTAGCGGCTCCTACGAGCAGTACTTC

V gene: TRBV7-9
J gene: TRBJ1-1
D gene: .
clone size: .
CDR3 protein: CASSGSENTEAFF
CDR3 DNA: TGTGCCAGCAGCGGGTCCGAGAACACTGAAGCTTTCTTT